Below are 6 T cell receptor beta chains sequenced from a single sample in a study of blood T cell repertoires in COVID-19. Measured with immunoSEQ multiplex PCR; TCRdb has only the in-frame clones, and not every one. The sample includes roughly 150,000 clones, approximately 84% of them seen just once. The sample consisted of peripheral blood. The source is an elderly woman with acute or convalescent COVID-19.

This clone was observed a single time. The chain employs TRBV11-2 and TRBJ1-5; D might be TRBD1 (6 bases). Germline V gene data show CDR1 as SGHAT and CDR2 as FQNNGV. The CDR3 consists of 14 residues. Trimming took 0 bases from V and 6 from J, leaving 9 bases between them. The CDR3 region has the DNA TGTGCCAGCAGCTTAGAGCGGGGGGCTCAGCCCCAGCATTTT. Protein: CASSLERGAQPQHF.

The chain combines TRBV20-1 with TRBJ2-7, with D possibly TRBD1 on 6 matching bases. The length of the CDR3 is 12 residues. The germline V gene encodes CDR1 DFQATT and CDR2 SNEGSKA (reference sequence). Trimming stripped 3 bases from V and 4 bases from J, with 10 bases between. In nucleotides, the CDR3 is TGCAGTGCTAGTACAGGGTATTACGAGCAGTACTTC. The encoded protein is CSASTGYYEQYF.

The chain recombines TRBV11-2 with TRBJ2-5, with 10 bases aligning to TRBD2. The CDR3 has 15 residues. The germline V gene has CDR1 SGHAT and CDR2 FQNNGV. Trimming cost V 1 base and J 5 bases; bases outside gene matches: 4. The CDR3 bases are TGTGCCAGCAGCTTAGGTCTAGCGGGAGTGGAGACCCAGTACTTC. Amino acids: CASSLGLAGVETQYF.

The chain recombines TRBV11-2 with TRBJ2-3; 7 positions match TRBD2. The CDR3 has 15 residues. The V and J ends lost 7 bases and 5 bases, in that order; junction bases with no gene match: 12. Germline CDR1 and CDR2: SGHAT and FQNNGV. The CDR3, as DNA: TGTGCCAGCAATTCGGGTGGGAGGGCCAAAGATACGCAGTATTTT. This gives the protein CASNSGGRAKDTQYF.

The rearrangement links TRBV15 to TRBJ2-3; 8 bases are a match to TRBD2. The CDR3 loop spans 17 amino acids. V lost 0 bases and J lost 3; bases outside the gene matches: 8. Germline V lookup: CDR1 LNHNV, CDR2 YYDKDF (reference sequence). This CDR3 is CATSRDLGGGRTDTQYF. The CDR3 DNA sequence: TGTGCCACCAGCAGAGATCTAGGCGGGGGGAGGACAGATACGCAGTATTTT.

The V and J genes are TRBV18 and TRBJ2-3, with unresolved D. V was pared by 0 bases and J by 3 bases, with 7 bases between. CDR3 length: 14 amino acids. Germline CDR1 is KGHSH and CDR2 is LQKENI. CDR3 in amino acids: CASSPPSRTDTQYF. The CDR3 coding sequence is TGTGCCAGCTCACCACCGTCCAGAACAGATACGCAGTATTTT.